One and the same sample provided the 22 T cell receptor beta chains below, sequenced in a study of identical twins (TCRdb year 2016). Libraries were constructed by 5' RACE. Instrument used: Illumina HiSeq 2000. The raw public data were reprocessed by TCRdb itself: fastp quality trimming at Q25, MiXCR clonotype calling, in-frame beta chains only. Identical CDR3 proteins give one entry, which carries the most common genes and DNA. The sample table records 450,000 to 650,000 distinct CDR3 sequences; approximately 16% of these occur just once. The ten largest clonotypes hold 0.44% of the sample. This sample also belongs to another study, concerning yellow fever vaccine responses in identical twins.

Sequenced material: CD4+ T cells sorted from blood. These receptors were taken from a woman younger than 35 in good health.

The chain combines TRBV12-3 or TRBV12-4 with TRBJ2-3, with 10 bases identical to TRBD2. CDR3 length equals 16 residues. The trim removed 5 bases at V and 0 bases at J, leaving 5 bases unmatched. The CDR3 sequence is CASSRTSGPSTDTQYF. The CDR3 nucleotides are TGTGCCAGCAGTAGGACTAGCGGACCTAGCACAGATACGCAGTATTTT.

The rearrangement uses TRBV5-6 and TRBJ2-2; no reliable D call. The germline CDR1 and CDR2 sequences are SGHDT and YYEEEE. Between the trimmed V and J ends, which lost 2 bases and 2 bases, there was a span of 10 bases. The CDR3 runs 15 residues. Here the CDR3 reads CASSLSQLNTGELFF. The CDR3 DNA follows: TGTGCCAGCAGCTTATCACAGCTTAACACCGGGGAGCTGTTTTTT.

The V and J genes are TRBV2 and TRBJ2-2; D perhaps matches TRBD1 (5 bases). This CDR3 comprises 15 residues. The germline CDR1 and CDR2 sequences are SNHLY and FYNNEI. The V gene lost 1 base and the J gene lost 4 bases, with 10 bases spanning the gap. The CDR3 region is CASSEEGLGTGELFF. DNA for the CDR3: TGTGCCAGCAGTGAAGAGGGGCTGGGCACCGGGGAGCTGTTTTTT. Together with reference TRBV2 and TRBJ2-2, the CDR3 gives the full variable domain: EPEVTQTPSHQVTQMGQEVILRCVPISNHLYFYWYRQILGQKVEFLVSFYNNEISEKSEIFDDQFSVERPDGSNFTLKIRSTKLEDSAMYFCASSEEGLGTGELFFGEGSRLTVL.

V gene TRBV5-1 combines with J gene TRBJ2-1, with TRBD2 identical over 8 bases. The length of the CDR3 is 14 residues. V gave up 4 bases and J gave up 4 bases; unmatched junction bases: 4. The germline V gene encodes CDR1 SGHRS and CDR2 YFSETQ. This chain's CDR3 is CASSGGLVYNEQFF. The CDR3, as DNA: TGCGCCAGCAGCGGGGGACTAGTTTACAATGAGCAGTTCTTC. Variable domain in full (rest from reference TRBV5-1 and TRBJ2-1): KAGVTQTPRYLIKTRGQQVTLSCSPISGHRSVSWYQQTPGQGLQFLFEYFSETQRNKGNFPGRFSGRQFSNSRSEMNVSTLELGDSALYLCASSGGLVYNEQFFGPGTRLTVL.

This clonotype was detected a few times. The chain carries TRBV6-6 and TRBJ2-5; no reliable D call. Germline CDR1 is MNHNY and CDR2 is SVGAGI (reference sequence). Trimming left V 2 bases short and J 4 bases short, with 5 bases between. This CDR3 contains 12 residues. CDR3 region: CASSYKIETQYF. CDR3 coding DNA: TGTGCCAGCAGTTACAAAATAGAGACCCAGTACTTC.

This clonotype was picked up many times. This chain uses TRBV18 with TRBJ2-2, with D unresolved. Trimming took off 8 bases at V and 2 bases at J, with 12 bases between the two ends. Germline CDR1 and CDR2: KGHSH and LQKENI. The CDR3 covers 14 residues. Here the CDR3 reads CASSPTDNTGELFF. The CDR3 nucleotides read TGTGCCAGCAGCCCCACGGATAACACCGGGGAGCTGTTTTTT. Drawing the rest from reference TRBV18 and TRBJ2-2, the complete variable domain is NAGVMQNPRHLVRRRGQEARLRCSPMKGHSHVYWYRQLPEEGLKFMVYLQKENIIDESGMPKERFSAEFPKEGPSILRIQQVVRGDSAAYFCASSPTDNTGELFFGEGSRLTVL.

This clonotype occurred many times. The V gene is TRBV5-1, the J gene TRBJ2-7; 9 bases match TRBD1. Germline values: CDR1 SGHRS, CDR2 YFSETQ. J lost 3 bases, V lost 3 bases, and 4 bases had no gene match. The CDR3 loop spans 14 amino acids. The CDR3 region has the DNA TGCGCCAGCAGCTCCGGGACAGGGAACTACGAGCAGTACTTC. This gives the protein CASSSGTGNYEQYF.

The CDR3, as DNA: TGCGCCAGCAGCATTGGGGGGGCTTACGAGCAGTACTTC. It specifies CASSIGGAYEQYF. This sequence joins TRBV5-1 and TRBJ2-7, with D perhaps matching TRBD2 (7 bases). Germline CDR1 is SGHRS and CDR2 is YFSETQ. Trimming left V 4 bases short and J 4 bases short, with 12 bases between. This CDR3 contains 13 residues.

V and J are TRBV7-9 and TRBJ2-7; 10 nucleotides align to TRBD1. The germline V gene has CDR1 SEHNR and CDR2 FQNEAQ (reference sequence). The CDR3 consists of 15 residues. V lost 2 bases to trimming and J lost 2 bases; unmatched junction nucleotides: 3. CDR3 sequence (DNA): TGTGCCAGCAGCTTACAGGGACAGGGGACCTACGAGCAGTACTTC. Translating gives CASSLQGQGTYEQYF.

This clonotype turned up a few times. This chain joins TRBV24-1 and TRBJ2-1; 12 bases agree with TRBD2. Germline V lookup: CDR1 KGHDR, CDR2 SFDVKD. V shed 3 bases, J shed 13 bases, and the junction held 6 bases outside the gene matches. There are 14 residues in the CDR3. CDR3 residues: CATSDPGTSGRQFF. The CDR3 DNA follows: TGTGCCACCAGTGATCCAGGGACTAGCGGGCGTCAGTTCTTC.

This clonotype was found many times. V usage is TRBV20-1 and J usage is TRBJ2-6, with 7 nucleotides matching TRBD1. The CDR3 covers 14 residues. J gave up 0 bases and V 6 bases, and 2 bases lay outside the gene matches. Germline lookup yields CDR1 DFQATT and CDR2 SNEGSKA (reference sequence). The CDR3 loop is CSARDSSGANVLTF. In nucleotides, the CDR3 is TGCAGTGCGAGGGACAGCTCTGGGGCCAACGTCCTGACTTTC.

This chain links TRBV12-3 or TRBV12-4 with TRBJ2-6; 9 bases match TRBD1. This CDR3 spans 19 amino acids. V shed 5 bases, J shed 4 bases, and the junction held 15 bases outside the gene matches. CDR3 loop: CASSATGGLVVSGANVLTF. The CDR3 region has the DNA TGTGCCAGCAGTGCCACAGGGGGCCTAGTTGTATCCGGGGCCAACGTCCTGACTTTC.

The V and J genes are TRBV7-8 and TRBJ1-1, with D uncertain. The V end lost 5 bases, the J end lost 0 bases, and 16 bases lay between the germline ends. CDR1 is SGHVS and CDR2 is FQNEAQ in the germline V gene. The CDR3 consists of 16 residues. The CDR3 region is CASSVRSGPLNTEAFF. As DNA, the CDR3 is TGTGCCAGCAGCGTAAGATCCGGGCCCCTGAACACTGAAGCTTTCTTT.

The chain is built from TRBV12-3 or TRBV12-4 and TRBJ2-2, with 7 bases aligning to TRBD2. The CDR3 is 18 residues long. Germline trimming cut 6 bases from V and 5 bases from J; bases unmatched to any gene: 18. The CDR3 loop reads CASRDGRLAAAPTGELFF. Here the CDR3 DNA reads TGTGCCAGCAGGGACGGCCGACTAGCAGCGGCCCCAACCGGGGAGCTGTTTTTT.

This chain joins TRBV2 and TRBJ2-5; D unresolved. Germline V CDR1 and CDR2: SNHLY, FYNNEI. The CDR3 is 13 amino acids. With 1 base removed from V and 6 bases from J, the gap between germline ends came to 9 bases. CDR3 in DNA: TGTGCCAGCAGTGAAGAAAATTCAAAGACCCAGTACTTC. Residues: CASSEENSKTQYF.

The table lists this clonotype with a few counts. The chain combines TRBV5-6 with TRBJ1-4; possible D gene TRBD1, 5 bases. Looked up from germline, CDR1 is SGHDT and CDR2 is YYEEEE. The CDR3 totals 14 residues. Trimming removed 2 bases at V and 6 bases at J, with 11 bases between. This CDR3 reads CASSFGRGDEKLFF. DNA for the CDR3: TGTGCCAGCAGCTTCGGAAGGGGTGATGAAAAACTGTTTTTT.

This clonotype was seen a handful of times. V usage is TRBV5-1 and J usage is TRBJ2-7; D is possibly TRBD1 (6 bases). CDR3 length: 13 residues. Trimming took off 6 bases at V and 5 bases at J, with 15 bases between the two ends. CDR1 SGHRS and CDR2 YFSETQ come from the germline V gene. CDR3 nucleotides: TGCGCCAGCACCCGGGACAATTTGAACGAGCAGTACTTC. As protein: CASTRDNLNEQYF.

This clonotype was seen many times. The V call is TRBV4-1, the J call TRBJ1-2, with TRBD1 as a possible D gene (6 bases). The CDR3 sequence is 18 residues long. Trimming cost V 0 bases and J 5 bases, with 22 bases left between them. Germline V gene data show CDR1 as MGHRA and CDR2 as YSYEKL. The CDR3 region is CASSQDVQGSLSAYGYTF. Written as DNA, the CDR3 is TGCGCCAGCAGCCAAGATGTTCAGGGGAGTTTATCCGCTTATGGCTACACCTTC.

The J gene is TRBJ2-5, the V gene TRBV10-3; 8 bases map to TRBD1. The CDR3 is 13 residues long. Germline V gene sequence: CDR1 ENHRY, CDR2 SYGVKD. The V segment lost 6 bases and the J segment 5 bases; nucleotides outside the gene matches: 5. DNA for the CDR3: TGTGCCATCAGCGACAGGGGCACGGAGACCCAGTACTTC. Its translation: CAISDRGTETQYF.

There are a few counts of this clonotype. This chain joins TRBV5-1 and TRBJ2-7; 16 bases are shared with TRBD2. CDR1 and CDR2 from the germline V gene are SGHRS and YFSETQ. The CDR3 extends over 17 amino acids. The junction had 7 bases not matched to a gene; V was cut back by 0 bases and J by 7 bases. CDR3 coding DNA: TGCGCCAGCAGCTTGGAAGGGACTAGCGGGAGGGCTGGGGAGCAGTACTTC. Its protein product is CASSLEGTSGRAGEQYF.

On this clonotype: The germline gene is not matched at one end of the junction; a read error may be the cause. This chain joins TRBV29-1 and TRBJ2-7, with TRBD1 identical over 11 bases. CDR3 length: 15 residues. CDR1 is SQVTM, CDR2 ANQGSEA, per germline. The CDR3 region has the DNA TGCAGCGTACTACCGGGGACAGGGGGTTCCTACGAGCAGCACTTC. Amino acids: CSVLPGTGGSYEQHF.

A few counts support this clonotype. The chain links TRBV10-2 to TRBJ2-3, with 10 positions matching TRBD2. CDR1 and CDR2 (germline): WSHSY, SAAADI. Trimming took 6 bases from V and 2 from J; bases not matched to a gene: 8. CDR3 length equals 16 residues. The CDR3 sequence: CASSDPSGRITDTQYF. CDR3 DNA sequence: TGCGCCAGCAGCGACCCTAGCGGGAGAATCACAGATACGCAGTATTTT.